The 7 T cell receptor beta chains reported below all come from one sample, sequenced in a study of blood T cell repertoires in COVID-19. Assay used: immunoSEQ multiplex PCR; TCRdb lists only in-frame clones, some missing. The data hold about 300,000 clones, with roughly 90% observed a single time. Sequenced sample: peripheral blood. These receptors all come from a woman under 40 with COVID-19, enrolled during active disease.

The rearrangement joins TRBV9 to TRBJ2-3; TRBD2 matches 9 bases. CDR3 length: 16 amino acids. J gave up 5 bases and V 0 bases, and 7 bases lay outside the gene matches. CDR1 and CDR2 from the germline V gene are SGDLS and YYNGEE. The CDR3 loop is CASSVGIAGAQDTQYF. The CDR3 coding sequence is TGTGCCAGCAGCGTAGGCATAGCGGGGGCCCAAGATACGCAGTATTTT.

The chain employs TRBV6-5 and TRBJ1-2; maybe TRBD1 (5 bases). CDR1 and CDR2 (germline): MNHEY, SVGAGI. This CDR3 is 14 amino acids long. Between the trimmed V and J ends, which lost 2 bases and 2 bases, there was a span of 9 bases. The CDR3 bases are TGTGCCAGCAGTTACGGGGACTTAAACTATGGCTACACCTTC. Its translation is CASSYGDLNYGYTF.

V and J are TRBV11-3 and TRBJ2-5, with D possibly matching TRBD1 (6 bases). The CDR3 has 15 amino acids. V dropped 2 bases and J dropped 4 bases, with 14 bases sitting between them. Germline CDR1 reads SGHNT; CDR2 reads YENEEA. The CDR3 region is CASSLKEWGRETQYF. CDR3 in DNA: TGTGCCAGCAGCTTAAAGGAATGGGGGCGAGAGACCCAGTACTTC.

CDR3 in DNA: TGTGCCAGTACTATCGGGGGGACGGGCTCTATGAGATCTGAAGCTTTCTTT. This codes for CASTIGGTGSMRSEAFF. The chain carries TRBV19 and TRBJ1-1, with D perhaps matching TRBD1 (5 bases). In germline, CDR1 is LNHDA, CDR2 SQIVND (reference sequence). The CDR3 runs 17 residues. Deletions cut 7 bases from V and 6 bases from J, with 27 bases between.

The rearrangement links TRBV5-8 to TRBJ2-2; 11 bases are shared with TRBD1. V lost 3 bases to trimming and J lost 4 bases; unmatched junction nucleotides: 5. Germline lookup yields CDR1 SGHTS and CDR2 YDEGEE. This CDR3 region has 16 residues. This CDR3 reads CASSSGQGVGTGELFF. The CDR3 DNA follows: TGTGCCAGCAGCTCGGGACAGGGGGTCGGCACCGGGGAGCTGTTTTTT.

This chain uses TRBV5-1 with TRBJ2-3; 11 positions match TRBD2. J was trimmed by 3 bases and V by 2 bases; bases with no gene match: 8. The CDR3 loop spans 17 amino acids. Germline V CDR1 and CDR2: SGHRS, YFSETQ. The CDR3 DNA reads TGCGCCAGCAGCTTAAGAAGACTAGCGGGGTTGACAGATACGCAGTATTTT. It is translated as CASSLRRLAGLTDTQYF.

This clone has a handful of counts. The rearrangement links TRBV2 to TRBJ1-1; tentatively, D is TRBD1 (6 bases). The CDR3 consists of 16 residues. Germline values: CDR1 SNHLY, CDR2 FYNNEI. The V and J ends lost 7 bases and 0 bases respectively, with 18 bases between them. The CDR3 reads CASIEQGTSMNTEAFF. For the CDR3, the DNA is TGTGCCAGCATCGAGCAGGGGACTAGCATGAACACTGAAGCTTTCTTT.